This TCR beta chain emerged from a study of T-cell memory formation after mild COVID-19. At the level of the study: Largely, the TCR clusters proved donor specific.

This clonotype has only a few counts. The germline gives CDR1 SNHLY, CDR2 FYNNEI. The CDR3 extends over 11 amino acids. The V end was cut by 10 bases, the J end by 3 bases, with 9 bases between. TCRdb independently ran MiXCR on the 5' RACE reads; one entry per CDR3 protein. The data contain approximately 290,000 distinct CDR3 sequences, approximately 19% of them singletons. This rearrangement joins TRBV2 to TRBJ1-1; D is unresolved. The sample consisted of PBMCs or a T cell subset sorted from them (not recorded which). This receptor was taken from a man aged 18 to 30 who had mild COVID-19 (a few samples of this study predate the infection). Cell type and time point are not known. For the CDR3, the DNA is TGTGCCACAGCCCGAGACACTGAAGCTTTCTTT. It translates to CATARDTEAFF.